This T cell receptor (beta chain) is from a study of T cells after yellow fever vaccination. The study made its TCR cDNA through 5'RACE template switching. That step introduced a universal primer site along with UMIs. From the 5' RACE reads, TCRdb called clonotypes with MiXCR, one entry per CDR3 protein. Of about 400,000 distinct CDR3 sequences detected, around 6.4% appear once; the ten largest clones hold around 16%. This clonotype was detected ten times or more. Trimming left V 1 base short and J 3 bases short, with 10 bases between. The CDR3 length is 15 residues. CDR1 and CDR2 (germline): GTSNPN, SVGIG (reference sequence).

The genes are TRBV30 and TRBJ2-6; D call uncertain. The TCR sequence derives from a man aged 25-45 years who received the YFV17D yellow fever vaccine. The sequences come from PBMCs, collected 5 days after the yellow fever booster vaccination. The CDR3 coding sequence is TGTGCCTGGAGTGCCCCGGTCGTTGGGGCCAACGTCCTGACTTTC. Amino acids: CAWSAPVVGANVLTF.